This passage covers 14 T cell receptor beta chains from one sample sequenced in a study of cytomegalovirus exposure and HLA in healthy donors. Libraries were prepared by immunoSEQ multiplex PCR; TCRdb keeps only in-frame clonotypes and omits some of them. The sample consists of more than 110,000 clones, just under 85% of them appearing once. Sample: PBMCs. The receptors were gathered from a woman under 40 in good health and CMV-seronegative.

The CDR3 coding sequence is TGTGCCAGCTCACCAATGGGGGGATACTCTGGAAACACCATATATTTT. Residues: CASSPMGGYSGNTIYF. The chain has TRBV18 and TRBJ1-3; D possibly corresponds to TRBD1 (5 bases). Trimming cost V 2 bases and J 0 bases, with 11 bases left between them. Germline V lookup: CDR1 KGHSH, CDR2 LQKENI. This CDR3 is built from 16 residues.

The rearrangement joins TRBV19 to TRBJ2-7; D is uncertain. The CDR3 is 13 residues long. The germline V gene encodes CDR1 LNHDA and CDR2 SQIVND (reference sequence). Between the trimmed V and J ends, which lost 2 bases and 5 bases, there was a span of 10 bases. CDR3 in DNA: TGTGCCAGTAGTATAAGAGGCGATAACGAGCAGTACTTC. Its protein is CASSIRGDNEQYF.

This sequence joins TRBV18 and TRBJ1-1, with a weak D call TRBD1 (6 bases). V was shortened by 3 bases and J by 4 bases, with 15 bases between the two germline ends. CDR3 length equals 15 residues. Germline V gene data show CDR1 as KGHSH and CDR2 as LQKENI. CDR3 protein: CASSPLQNRATEAFF. CDR3 sequence (DNA): TGTGCCAGCTCACCGCTCCAAAACAGGGCCACTGAAGCTTTCTTT.

The J gene is TRBJ2-7, the V gene TRBV6-5; TRBD1 might be the D (6 bases). Deletions cut 2 bases from V and 2 bases from J, with 10 bases between. Germline-derived CDR1 and CDR2 are MNHEY and SVGAGI. CDR3 size: 14 residues. The CDR3, as DNA: TGTGCCAGCAGTTACAGGGGGATTCCCTACGAGCAGTACTTC. Its protein product is CASSYRGIPYEQYF.

The DNA of the CDR3 is TGTGCCAGCAGTTTAGTTGGGCAGGGGTCGGACACTGAAGCTTTCTTT. It is translated as CASSLVGQGSDTEAFF. The V gene is TRBV27, the J gene TRBJ1-1; D is perhaps TRBD1 (6 bases). Germline V gene sequence: CDR1 MNHEY, CDR2 SMNVEV (reference sequence). Between the trimmed V and J ends, which lost 2 bases and 3 bases, there was a span of 16 bases. CDR3 length: 16 residues.

Here the CDR3 DNA reads TGTGCCAGTAGTGTCCGAGGACAGGGGTATCAGCCCCAGCATTTT. This encodes CASSVRGQGYQPQHF. V and J are TRBV19 and TRBJ1-5, with 9 bases lining up with TRBD1. V lost 5 bases to trimming and J lost 5 bases; unmatched junction nucleotides: 7. The CDR3 consists of 15 residues. Germline-derived CDR1 and CDR2 are LNHDA and SQIVND (reference sequence).

This sequence joins TRBV27 and TRBJ2-7; tentatively, D is TRBD2 (7 bases). The CDR3 has 16 residues. The germline V and J ends were trimmed by 5 bases and 2 bases, with 19 bases remaining between them. CDR1 and CDR2 from the germline V gene are MNHEY and SMNVEV (reference sequence). The CDR3 loop is CASSPLAGGTPYEQYF. CDR3 bases: TGTGCCAGCAGTCCCTTGGCCGGGGGGACACCCTACGAGCAGTACTTC.

Ten or more counts support this clone. The chain has TRBV6-5 and TRBJ1-5; D gene unclear. Germline lookup yields CDR1 MNHEY and CDR2 SVGAGI. Trimming stripped 6 bases from V and 4 bases from J, with 13 bases between. The CDR3 length is 14 residues. The CDR3 coding sequence is TGTGCCAGCAGCTTTTCCCAGCGGAATCAGCCCCAGCATTTT. Protein sequence: CASSFSQRNQPQHF.

J is TRBJ2-1 and V is TRBV6-5; D uncertain. V was trimmed by 6 bases and J by 3 bases, leaving 18 bases between them. The germline V gene has CDR1 MNHEY and CDR2 SVGAGI. This CDR3 contains 16 residues. CDR3 sequence: CASSYQGVEHYNEQFF. The CDR3 DNA reads TGTGCCAGCAGCTACCAAGGAGTTGAACACTACAATGAGCAGTTCTTC.

The genes are TRBV18 and TRBJ2-7, with D possibly being TRBD1 (5 bases). V lost 3 bases and J lost 4, with 13 bases in between. This CDR3 contains 14 residues. Germline V lookup: CDR1 KGHSH, CDR2 LQKENI. CDR3 in amino acids: CASSPADTGYEQYF. Written as DNA, the CDR3 is TGTGCCAGCTCACCTGCAGATACAGGATACGAGCAGTACTTC.

The chain combines TRBV15 with TRBJ2-2, with 11 positions matching TRBD1. The trim removed 5 bases at V and 7 bases at J, leaving 6 bases unmatched. Germline V gene lookup returns CDR1 LNHNV and CDR2 YYDKDF (reference sequence). CDR3 length: 15 amino acids. Written as DNA, the CDR3 is TGTGCCACCAGCGGGGACAGGGGGTATATCGGGGAGCTGTTTTTT. It codes for CATSGDRGYIGELFF.

This clone was seen a handful of times. The chain combines TRBV5-4 with TRBJ1-6; tentatively, D is TRBD1 (6 bases). CDR1 and CDR2 from the germline V gene are SGHNT and YYREEE (reference sequence). The germline V and J ends were trimmed by 0 bases and 7 bases, with 8 bases remaining between them. CDR3 length equals 14 residues. The CDR3 loop reads CASSLAGVNSPLHF. In nucleotides, the CDR3 is TGTGCCAGCAGCTTGGCAGGGGTGAATTCACCCCTCCACTTT.

The rearrangement joins TRBV5-1 to TRBJ2-7; weak D call: TRBD2 (5 bases). V lost 0 bases and J lost 3, with 19 bases in between. This CDR3 contains 17 residues. Germline V gene sequence: CDR1 SGHRS, CDR2 YFSETQ. CDR3 in DNA: TGCGCCAGCAGCTTGGGTAGGGAGAGGCGGACGGGCTACGAGCAGTACTTC. It yields the protein CASSLGRERRTGYEQYF.

V usage is TRBV19 and J usage is TRBJ1-1; TRBD1 matches 7 bases. From germline, CDR1 is LNHDA and CDR2 SQIVND (reference sequence). The CDR3 length is 15 residues. V shed 2 bases, J shed 0 bases, and the junction held 3 bases outside the gene matches. CDR3 DNA sequence: TGTGCCAGTAGTATACACAGGGGAATGAACACTGAAGCTTTCTTT. Translating gives CASSIHRGMNTEAFF. The complete variable domain, with remaining parts taken from reference TRBV19 and TRBJ1-1, reads DGGITQSPKYLFRKEGQNVTLSCEQNLNHDAMYWYRQDPGQGLRLIYYSQIVNDFQKGDIAEGYSVSREKKESFPLTVTSAQKNPTAFYLCASSIHRGMNTEAFFGQGTRLTVV.